The rows below give T cell receptor beta chains drawn from one sample of a study of memory CD4+ T cells and cytomegalovirus serostatus. The assay was immunoSEQ multiplex PCR, and TCRdb's table has in-frame clones only and misses some. The sample shows some 95,000 clones, roughly 80% of them seen only once. The specimen was memory CD4+ T cells from blood. The origin of the receptors is an adult in good health and CMV-seropositive. The CDR3 runs from the conserved cysteine through the conserved F or W.

V: TRBV4-2
CDR3: CASSPLNTEAFF

V: TRBV18
CDR3: CASSPSILGTDTQYF

V: TRBV7-9
CDR3: CASSSFFGQKGYTF

V: TRBV5-5
CDR3: CASSASGNRYEQYF

V: TRBV4-3
CDR3: CASSQGWGNEQYF

V: TRBV14
CDR3: CASSRGTDNYGYTF

V: TRBV29-1
CDR3: CSVGGARDTQYF

V: TRBV28
CDR3: CASRRGNYEQYF

V: TRBV29-1
CDR3: CSVKQSDTQYF

V: TRBV6-5
CDR3: CASRPGGSGETQYF

V: TRBV18
CDR3: CASSPPGTANTGELFF

V: TRBV2
CDR3: CASGKDVSSYNEQFF

V: TRBV28
CDR3: CASTVRGLAGRRNEQFF

V: TRBV19
CDR3: CASSISRGGLAVEGTQYF

V: TRBV11-2
CDR3: CASSLTTGRVSYEQYF

V: TRBV9
CDR3: CASSVGSGQGRGEAFF

V: TRBV6-6
CDR3: CASSPPGPRGIDIQYF

V: TRBV6-1
CDR3: CASSGLGGETQYF

V: TRBV7-8
CDR3: CASSLEGNTIYF

V: TRBV29-1
CDR3: CSVDTRAQGGYGYTF

V: TRBV5-5
CDR3: CASSLSASSGPHYEQYF

V: TRBV7-2
CDR3: CASSSTQGDFEQYF

V: TRBV7-9
CDR3: CASSLIQIEKLFF

V: TRBV27
CDR3: CASTLWGGNTEAFF

V: TRBV7-2
CDR3: CASSLPGGSYNEQFF

V: TRBV2
CDR3: CAGTGGTYGYTF

V: TRBV28
CDR3: CASSYAGVRADTQYF

V: TRBV4-3
CDR3: CASSQETGDYTGELFF

V: TRBV19
CDR3: CASSGRGNEKLFF